The entry below describes one TCR beta chain. This clone's antigen is unknown. In total, over 600 healthy bone marrow donors made up the cohort. All cohort members were sampled while nominally healthy, although unrecorded immune exposures were likely present. The donor tested CMV seropositive, placing the donor among the 310 or so seropositive members of the cohort. A peripheral blood sample was provided by each donor, and peripheral blood mononuclear cells were used for TCR beta sequencing. The Qiagen DNeasy Blood Extraction Kit was used to extract genomic DNA from the blood cell samples. Cut back by 2 bases and 6 bases, the V and J ends lie 14 bases apart. The germline V gene (reference sequence) supplies CDR1 GTSNPN and CDR2 SVGIG. The CDR3 starts with the cysteine, ends with the phenylalanine, and has 13 residues. CDR3 DNA is the only sequence kept; it has 39 bases, read in frame from the first base.

The sample comes from a study of cytomegalovirus exposure and HLA in healthy donors listed by TCRdb under 2017. In the study overall: An earlier analysis of 587 of the donors reported 250 to 300 Gb of sequence data and 90 million to 120 million unique TCR beta sequences obtained from approximately 180 million T cells. An early release that covered fewer than 750 HLA-typed donors contained around 300 gigabases of sequencing data and tens of millions of unique TCR sequences. Of the 398 genotyped donors, over 80% were placed in the genetic ancestry cluster associated with self-reported Caucasian donors. The study aimed to test whether signatures of past pathogen exposure could be identified by cataloging public T cell receptors. The T cell repertoires of 666 subjects were profiled by immunosequencing and related to cytomegalovirus serostatus. In addition to the first cohort of hundreds of subjects, a separate validation cohort of about 120 different subjects was used. The study combined high-throughput TCR immunosequencing, statistical association of individual TCRs with disease status, and machine learning to predict cytomegalovirus infection status. In a later analysis, previously published TCR beta repertoires from hundreds of donors were re-analyzed and high-resolution HLA genotyping was added so that TCR occurrence patterns could be studied. Rather than drawing on any new phenotypic data, the later analysis identified candidate immune exposures from TCR beta sequences and the way those sequences occurred across donors. An earlier analysis of around 640 of the donors used high-throughput TCR beta sequencing to judge whether each TCR beta V gene segment behaved as functional or pseudogenic. Alongside the repertoire data, information on donor age, sex, ethnicity and CMV serostatus was compiled. A later genetic analysis took genome-wide SNP genotypes for about three fifths of the 666 donors and used that subset as a discovery cohort. Every discovery cohort repertoire had been produced on one sequencing platform. HLA typing included class I and class II loci at four-digit resolution. The number of donors typed differed by locus, with roughly 629-640 for A, B, C, DRB1 and DQB1, 522 for DQA1, 600 to 610 for DPA1, and approximately 470 for DPB1. About five DR-DQ haplotypes were handled as single units for association and clustering, since linkage in the cohort was strong. Across roughly 420 genotyped donors of the cohort, an average of approximately 240,000 unique TCR beta nucleotide sequences per donor were sequenced, and roughly 17% of those sequences were non-productive. Study-wide findings and limitations: Most TCR sequences were observed very rarely across donors, whereas some public TCRs were present in many individuals. In a later analysis, several top co-occurrence clusters were reported to appear linked to parvovirus B19, influenza, CMV and Epstein-Barr virus. The sequencing pipeline was judged likely to have produced a cluster of highly shared sequence variants as a technical artifact. The study listed over 150 TCR beta chains as associated with cytomegalovirus. A later genetic analysis reported fewer N-insertions in productive TCRs among donors in an Asian-associated ancestry cluster than the roughly 640-donor mean. According to a later analysis, most CMV-associated TCR beta chains appeared to be HLA-restricted, and the HLA associations seemed to be driven largely by CMV exposure. According to the authors, the approach could potentially be generalized to other disease states and immunological phenotypes. A few of the identified cytomegalovirus-associated TCR beta chains were confirmed in vitro to be specific for cytomegalovirus antigens. A further reported finding was that TCR beta sequences accurately predicted the HLA-A and HLA-B alleles for most subjects in the first cohort. The only immune exposure information available for the cohort was CMV serostatus. When HLA alleles, especially DR and DQ, strongly co-occurred, attributing TCR associations to individual alleles was difficult. According to a later analysis, TCR association rates differed among HLA loci, with DRB1 alleles showing the most associated TCRs and HLA-C alleles showing the fewest. Some IMGT-functional V segments, including TRBV6-2 and TRBV6-3, could not be told apart with the 87-base-pair reads, so those segments were excluded. Approximately 16 rarely observed V segments, including chromosome 9 orphons, were excluded from the earlier analysis of some 590 of the donors because counts were too low. Broadly in line with IMGT annotations, most TCR beta V segments showed up in productive rearrangements about 87% or about 30% of the time in an earlier analysis of a few hundred of the donors. Correlated functional status among segregating V segments might be attributable to linkage disequilibrium, but an unknown experimental factor could not be ruled out. V-gene and J-gene trimming of TCR beta chains was associated with a missense DCLRE1C variant in a later genetic analysis, and the association was replicated in an independent cohort. The presence/absence analyses assumed that sequencing depth was roughly uniform across donors, and that assumption may not be true. In a later analysis, HLA-associated TCR beta chains were found to be more clonally expanded and to have lower generation probabilities than equally common non-associated chains. HLA typing was unavailable for some donors at each locus, so association tests used only the typed subset. The cohort was sequenced for TCR beta chains only, and without alpha or paired-chain data the features that could be detected were limited. The classifier was reported to diagnose cytomegalovirus status with high specificity and sensitivity in both the original and validation cohorts. In a later analysis, around 15,000 TCR beta sequences were associated with specific HLA alleles at a false discovery rate of 0.05.

Library prep was done by the immunoSEQ multiplex PCR assay. The multiplex PCR relied on a mix of 60 forward primers for TCR Vbeta segments and 13 reverse primers for TCR Jbeta segments. Amplification of the CDR3 region of rearranged TCR beta genes was performed with a multiplex PCR assay on genomic DNA. The amplified TCR beta libraries were sequenced on the Illumina HiSeq System as 87-base-pair reads. As for how the authors treated the data: A later analysis counted tens of millions of unique TCR beta chains across the 500 to 850 repertoires, and around 9.9 million of these chains were shared by at least two donors. Raw reads were error-corrected and collapsed into unique sequences by a nearest-neighbor algorithm in which closely related sequences were merged to remove PCR and sequencing errors. To assign V, D and J gene segments, CDR3 sequences were aligned to IMGT reference sequences. For a sequence to be retained, at least a six-nucleotide match to both a V gene segment and a J gene segment was required. Rearrangements were classified as productive when the CDR3 lacked stop codons and remained in frame with V and J, and all other rearrangements were classified as non-productive. CDR3 was defined according to IMGT convention as the region running from the second conserved V-encoded cysteine to the conserved J-encoded phenylalanine. The earlier analysis of about 620 of the donors excluded sequences that lacked an unambiguous match to a single V gene segment. An earlier analysis of fewer than 750 of the donors classified V segments as functional when productive rearrangements were above 56.7% and as segregating when the standard deviation between donors was above 5%. To diagnose cytomegalovirus status from the catalog of TCR beta chain sequences, a statistical classification framework was built. V and J gene assignment, in a later analysis, came from comparing TCR nucleotide sequences with IMGT/GENE-DB human TR gene sequences. In a later analysis, CDR3 sequences and most-parsimonious VDJ recombination scenarios were assigned using the TCRdist pipeline. In a later analysis, every TCR beta chain was defined by the combination of its CDR3 amino acid sequence and its V-gene family, and reads without a unique V-gene family were dropped. To address suspected cross-contamination and a sequencing artifact, a later analysis removed a few hundred highly shared, low-generation-probability nucleotide sequences. A later analysis calculated a clonal expansion index for each public chain from normalized within-repertoire ranks of inferred template counts. Generation probabilities in a later analysis came from a VDJ recombination model fitted to out-of-frame rearrangements, and those results were checked against IGoR. A later analysis scored TCR-TCR, TCR-HLA and TCR-CMV co-occurrence with hypergeometric tests, applying a repertoire-size bias correction to TCR pairs. A later analysis estimated false discovery rates by permuting HLA or CMV assignments 20 times. In a later analysis, co-occurring TCRs were grouped using DBSCAN, with TCRdist sequence similarity added in when clustering inside HLA-allele-positive subsets. For co-occurrence clustering, repertoires with fewer than 30,000 or more than 120,000 public chains were excluded, along with roughly 5 repertoires with anomalous nucleotide sharing. TCRdb provides this immuneACCESS table in a form limited to in-frame rearrangements. Some clones are lacking; in checked studies, under half of them reflect an unresolved V gene, and why the rest are absent is not known. That table gives V, J and clone size, and the DNA gave D and trimming. The sample table on file contains about 33,000 clones. Of the sample, around 4.8% falls within the top ten clones.

The specimen was PBMCs. The clonotype comes from a woman aged 40-49 years in good health and CMV-seropositive. Recombination connected TRBV30 to TRBJ2-7, with TRBD1 perhaps the D gene, on 5 matching bases. The DNA sequence follows: TGTGCCTGGAGTCGACAGCCATCAGGCGAGCAGTACTTC. It codes for CAWSRQPSGEQYF.